The rows below give T cell receptor beta chains drawn from one sample of a study of T cells in Graves' hyperthyroidism and ophthalmopathy. TCRdb ran MiXCR on the multiplex PCR reads and lists one entry per CDR3 protein. In the table there are approximately 320,000 distinct CDR3 sequences, 16% of which are singletons. The specimen was blood. The receptors come from a man younger than 40 with Graves' hyperthyroidism. The CDR3 runs from the conserved cysteine through the conserved F or W. Fields, in order: D gene, J gene, clone size, V gene, CDR3 protein, CDR3 DNA. A D gene is named only where the DNA matches it firmly. Clone size appears in some rows only: once, few, many, or a class for an expanded clone.

. TRBJ1-6 few TRBV7-9 CASSLWEGRVSPLHF TGTGCCAGCAGCTTATGGGAGGGGAGGGTTTCACCCCTCCACTTT
. TRBJ2-5 many TRBV20-1 CSALAPRTGETQYF TGCAGTGCTTTAGCCCCACGGACGGGAGAGACCCAGTACTTC
. TRBJ2-1 few TRBV18 CASSPPATGGFGEQFF TGTGCCAGCTCACCACCGGCGACTGGGGGATTTGGTGAGCAGTTCTTC
. TRBJ2-2 few TRBV24-1 CATSAGVAGELFF TGTGCCACCAGTGCGGGAGTGGCCGGGGAGCTGTTTTTT
TRBD2 TRBJ2-5 . TRBV7-9 CASGPRTSGKETQYF TGTGCCAGCGGCCCCAGGACTAGCGGTAAAGAGACCCAGTACTTC
. TRBJ2-5 many TRBV11-1 CASSLARRKETQYF TGTGCCAGCAGCTTAGCGCGCAGGAAAGAGACCCAGTACTTC
TRBD2 TRBJ2-7 . TRBV6-2/TRBV6-3 CASSPWASGPLIYEQYF TGTGCCAGCAGCCCCTGGGCTAGCGGCCCTTTAATTTACGAGCAGTACTTC
. TRBJ2-7 many TRBV30 CAWTGYRIYEQYF TGTGCCTGGACAGGGTACAGAATTTACGAGCAGTACTTC
TRBD1 TRBJ1-5 . TRBV20-1 CSARKTGGGGQPQHF TGCAGTGCTAGAAAGACAGGGGGCGGTGGTCAGCCCCAGCATTTT
TRBD2 TRBJ2-1 few TRBV29-1 CSGRLATSPNEQFF TGCAGCGGCCGACTAGCTACGAGCCCCAATGAGCAGTTCTTC
TRBD1 TRBJ2-7 many TRBV10-3 CAISDSATGEPYEQYF TGTGCCATCAGTGACTCGGCGACAGGGGAACCCTACGAGCAGTACTTC
. TRBJ2-2 few TRBV7-8 CASSLGRAFTGELFF TGTGCCAGCAGCTTAGGGCGGGCATTCACCGGGGAGCTGTTTTTT
TRBD2 TRBJ2-5 . TRBV28 CASRAWRAGTWGETQYF TGTGCCAGCAGGGCCTGGCGAGCGGGGACTTGGGGGGAGACCCAGTACTTC
TRBD2 TRBJ2-3 . TRBV20-1 CSASQVAGGRSTDTQYF TGCAGTGCTTCTCAAGTAGCGGGAGGGCGTAGCACAGATACGCAGTATTTT
. TRBJ2-6 many TRBV2 CASTDSSGANVLTF TGTGCCAGCACGGACTCCTCTGGGGCCAACGTCCTGACTTTC
. TRBJ2-1 many TRBV11-2 CASSSLSGENEQFF TGTGCCAGCAGCTCCCTTTCTGGGGAGAATGAGCAGTTCTTC
TRBD2 TRBJ2-2 . TRBV28 CASSLGGAGGHTGELFF TGTGCCAGCAGTTTGGGAGGAGCGGGAGGCCACACCGGGGAGCTGTTTTTT
TRBD1 TRBJ2-7 once TRBV3-1 CASSLRGQGHEQYF TGTGCCAGCAGCCTAAGGGGACAGGGCCACGAGCAGTACTTC
TRBD1 TRBJ1-1 many TRBV2 CASSEDRGEAFF TGTGCCAGCAGCGAAGACAGGGGTGAAGCTTTCTTT
. TRBJ2-2 many TRBV7-9 CASSLALGNTGELFF TGTGCCAGCAGCTTAGCTCTCGGGAACACCGGGGAGCTGTTTTTT
TRBD2 TRBJ2-1 few TRBV9 CASSVARSGSSYEQFF TGTGCCAGCAGCGTAGCTCGAAGCGGGAGTAGCTATGAGCAGTTCTTC
TRBD1 TRBJ1-2 . TRBV10-3 CAINPGQVNYGYTF TGTGCCATCAACCCGGGACAGGTTAACTATGGCTACACCTTC
. TRBJ2-7 many TRBV18 CASSPVSGAGYEQYF TGTGCCAGCTCACCCGTCTCAGGGGCGGGCTACGAGCAGTACTTC
TRBD1 TRBJ2-3 . TRBV2 CASSDRGDTQYF TGTGCCAGCAGCGACAGGGGAGATACGCAGTATTTT
. TRBJ1-1 . TRBV30 CAWSEGARAFF TGTGCCTGGAGTGAGGGCGCAAGAGCTTTCTTT
. TRBJ1-6 . TRBV11-2 CASSAVLLSPLHF TGTGCCAGCAGCGCCGTTCTACTGTCACCCCTCCACTTT
. TRBJ1-1 many TRBV28 CASSFAHEAFF TGTGCCAGCAGTTTCGCCCATGAAGCTTTCTTT
. TRBJ2-5 . TRBV30 CAWSSGAQETQYF TGTGCCTGGAGTAGCGGTGCACAAGAGACCCAGTACTTC